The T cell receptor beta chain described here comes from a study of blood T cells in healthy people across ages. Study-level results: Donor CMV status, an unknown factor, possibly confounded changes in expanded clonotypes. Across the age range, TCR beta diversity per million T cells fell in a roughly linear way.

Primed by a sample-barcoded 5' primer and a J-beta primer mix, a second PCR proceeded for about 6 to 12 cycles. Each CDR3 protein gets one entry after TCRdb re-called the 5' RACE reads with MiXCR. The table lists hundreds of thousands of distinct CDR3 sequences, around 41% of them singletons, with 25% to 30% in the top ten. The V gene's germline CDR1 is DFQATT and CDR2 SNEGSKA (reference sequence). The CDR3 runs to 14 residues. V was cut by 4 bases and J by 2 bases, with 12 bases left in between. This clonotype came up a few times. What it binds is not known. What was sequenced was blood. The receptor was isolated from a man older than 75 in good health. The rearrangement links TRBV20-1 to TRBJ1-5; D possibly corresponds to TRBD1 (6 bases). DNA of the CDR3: TGCAGTGCTACAGTACCAGGGGGCAATCAGCCCCAGCATTTT. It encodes CSATVPGGNQPQHF.